This T cell receptor (beta chain) was captured in a study of CD8+ T cells in alopecia areata. The study, taken as a whole, reports: Relative to normal scalp, lesional scalp, especially alopecia totalis/universalis, showed higher clonality.

The sample's treatment: oral pan-JAK inhibitor, 5-10 mg twice daily. V lost 0 bases, J lost 7 bases, and 11 bases lay in between. The germline V gene has CDR1 SGHRS and CDR2 YFSETQ. CDR3 length: 14 amino acids. Extracted RNA was reverse transcribed, and the resulting cDNA served as sequencing template. Only in-frame clones appear in the TCRdb table, and some are missing; sequencing was by immunoSEQ multiplex PCR. The sample consists of 210,000 or so clones, roughly 66% of them appearing once. On this clone: Its antigen is currently unknown.

The rearrangement links TRBV5-1 to TRBJ2-1; D is unclear. Here the sequenced sample was CD4+ T cells sorted from blood, taken around week 46, from a patient treated with tofacitinib. The receptor's source is a human donor with alopecia areata. The CDR3 reads CASSLASSVNEQFF. CDR3 coding DNA: TGCGCCAGCAGCTTGGCCTCGTCCGTGAATGAGCAGTTCTTC.